This T cell receptor beta chain is from a study of T cell responses to AZD1222 COVID-19 vaccine. Study-wide results and caveats: The donor cohort was predominantly white British with a female majority, and clonal diversity may have been underestimated.

The protocol was immunoSEQ multiplex PCR, while the TCRdb copy is restricted to in-frame clones and leaves out a portion. Of around 70,000 clones in the sample, approximately 90% are singletons; the top ten hold approximately 1.2%. CDR1 and CDR2 from the germline V gene are ENHRY and SYGVKD. CDR3 length: 14 residues. V was cut by 0 bases and J by 7 bases, with 10 bases left in between. Details on this clone: As yet, its antigen is unknown.

Investigators merged groups given second doses at roughly 4 or roughly 12 weeks. This clonotype was obtained from an adult who received the AZD1222 COVID-19 vaccine. The source material was peripheral blood, sampled 28 days after the second AZD1222 dose. The chain is built from TRBV10-3 and TRBJ1-5; D is perhaps TRBD1 (5 bases). CDR3 sequence: CAISESSGRQPQHF. CDR3 in DNA: TGTGCCATCAGTGAGTCGTCAGGGAGGCAGCCCCAGCATTTT.